The source of this T cell receptor (beta chain) is a study of beta chain features in type 1 diabetes. Overall study results and limits: With patients and controls alike, PCR might favor shorter templates to an equal degree.

Staining for CD45RO/CCR7/CD25/CD127/CD95/CD27 allowed sorting of CD4+ naive, central memory, regulatory and stem cell-like memory cells. There are 14 residues in the CDR3. V was cut by 4 bases and J by 4 bases, with 12 bases left in between. In germline, CDR1 is SGHTA, CDR2 FQGNSA. The study reverse transcribed the entire isolated RNA, so it sequenced expressed TCRB transcripts. Sequenced by immunoSEQ multiplex PCR; TCRdb stores in-frame clones only, minus some. This table has a few hundred thousand clones, around a fifth appearing once. Notes on this clone: Its target is unknown.

Sample: naive CD4+ T cells from blood. The chain links TRBV7-2 to TRBJ2-3, with D possibly TRBD1 on 6 matching bases. The receptor was isolated from a woman younger than 30 in good health. CDR3 sequence reads: CASSSQGRSDTQYF. CDR3 bases: TGTGCCAGCAGCTCACAGGGAAGGTCAGATACGCAGTATTTT.